The next 16 T cell receptor beta chains were all read from a single sample in a study of CD4 T cells in relation to SARS-CoV-2 and coronaviruses. Sequencing was performed with immunoSEQ multiplex PCR; in TCRdb, only in-frame clones are kept and a portion is missing. The table includes about 37,000 clones, approximately 85% detected once. What was sequenced was memory CD4+ T cells from PBMCs. Every receptor here comes from an adult with COVID-19.

The rearrangement uses TRBV7-8 and TRBJ2-7; D uncertain. V shed 5 bases and J shed 1 base, with 12 bases lying between them. Germline loops: CDR1 SGHVS, CDR2 FQNEAQ. The CDR3 consists of 14 residues. The CDR3 DNA reads as TGTGCCAGCAGCCGTCCCCAAGGGTCCTACGAGCAGTACTTC. Its translation: CASSRPQGSYEQYF.

The V and J genes are TRBV6-2 or TRBV6-3 and TRBJ1-1; D gene uncertain. This CDR3 contains 13 residues. V was trimmed by 3 bases and J by 1 base, leaving 6 bases between them. Germline loops: CDR1 MNHEY, CDR2 SVGEGT. CDR3 sequence reads: CASSYLANTEAFF. For the CDR3, the DNA is TGTGCCAGCAGTTATCTGGCGAACACTGAAGCTTTCTTT.

This clone was recorded only once. The rearrangement uses TRBV7-9 and TRBJ2-7; D is tentatively TRBD1 or TRBD2 (7 bases each). CDR1 SEHNR and CDR2 FQNEAQ come from the germline V gene (reference sequence). V lost 5 bases to trimming and J lost 3 bases, with 14 bases between them. This CDR3 region has 14 residues. In nucleotides, the CDR3 is TGTGCCAGCAGCCAAGGGGGCGGGGGCTACGAGCAGTACTTC. This gives the protein CASSQGGGGYEQYF.

The chain joins TRBV3-1 (or the pseudogene TRBV3-2) to TRBJ1-1; D is unclear. Per the germline V gene, CDR1 is LGHDT and CDR2 is YNNKEL (reference sequence). Trimming shortened V by 2 bases and J by 2 bases, and 9 bases separated the two germline ends. The CDR3 is 14 amino acids. CDR3 sequence: CASSQLPANTEAFF. The DNA of the CDR3 is TGTGCCAGCAGCCAACTACCAGCAAACACTGAAGCTTTCTTT.

V is TRBV18 and J is TRBJ2-7; 7 bases align to TRBD1. V dropped 2 bases and J dropped 2; count of bases not matched to a gene: 6. CDR3 length: 15 residues. CDR1 and CDR2 (germline): KGHSH, LQKENI. The CDR3 sequence is CASSPGAGGAYEQYF. DNA for the CDR3: TGTGCCAGCTCACCAGGGGCAGGGGGAGCCTACGAGCAGTACTTC.

The rearrangement links TRBV12-3 or TRBV12-4 to TRBJ1-4; D is possibly TRBD1 (5 bases). Trimming removed 5 bases at V and 8 bases at J, with 9 bases between. This CDR3 region has 12 residues. In DNA, the CDR3 is TGTGCCAGCAGTGGGGCAGGAGAAAAACTGTTTTTT. Protein product: CASSGAGEKLFF.

Comments on this clone: This same CDR3 is encoded by further DNA sequences in the sample. The chain links TRBV7-3 to TRBJ2-3, with D possibly matching TRBD2 (6 bases). This CDR3 has 14 residues. Germline CDR1 reads SGHTA; CDR2 reads FQGTGA. V was pared by 3 bases and J by 4 bases, with 11 bases between. The CDR3 nucleotides read TGTGCCAGCAGCTTGTCCGCGGGACCAGATACGCAGTATTTT. It translates to CASSLSAGPDTQYF.

The chain joins TRBV7-2 to TRBJ1-2; D gene uncertain. The germline V gene has CDR1 SGHTA and CDR2 FQGNSA. The CDR3 is made up of 13 amino acids. Trimming pared 1 base from V and 7 bases from J, leaving 10 bases between. CDR3 nucleotides: TGTGCCAGCAGCTTAGACCCAGCTCTTGGCTACACCTTC. It specifies CASSLDPALGYTF.

This chain links TRBV6-5 with TRBJ2-7, with 8 bases matching TRBD1. The V gene end was trimmed by 6 bases and the J gene end by 2 bases; junction bases not matched to a gene: 6. The germline CDR1 and CDR2 sequences are MNHEY and SVGAGI. The CDR3 has 14 residues. The CDR3 sequence: CASRTPGGAYEQYF. CDR3 in DNA: TGTGCCAGCAGGACTCCAGGGGGCGCCTACGAGCAGTACTTC.

The chain joins TRBV9 to TRBJ2-3; D is perhaps TRBD1 (6 bases). Germline assignment: CDR1 SGDLS and CDR2 YYNGEE. The CDR3 has 15 amino acids. Between the trimmed V and J ends, which lost 0 bases and 5 bases, there was a span of 13 bases. CDR3: CASSVAGSRGDTQYF. The CDR3 DNA reads as TGTGCCAGCAGCGTAGCTGGGAGCAGGGGAGATACGCAGTATTTT.

This chain connects TRBV13 to TRBJ2-1; 10 bases match TRBD2. In germline, CDR1 is PRHDT, CDR2 FYEKMQ (reference sequence). The CDR3 totals 15 residues. Trimming cost V 2 bases and J 6 bases; bases outside gene matches: 4. CDR3 region: CASSLSSGRGNEQFF. In DNA form, the CDR3 reads TGTGCCAGCAGCTTATCCAGCGGGAGGGGCAATGAGCAGTTCTTC.

The rearrangement joins TRBV4-1 to TRBJ2-1; D ambiguous. CDR1 is MGHRA and CDR2 is YSYEKL in the germline V gene. The CDR3 is made up of 10 amino acids. The ends were cut back, 3 bases at V and 9 bases at J, with 3 bases in the middle. The CDR3 here is CASSHGEQFF. CDR3 coding DNA: TGCGCCAGCAGCCATGGTGAGCAGTTCTTC.

DNA for the CDR3: TGTGCCAGCAGCCAAACAGGGGCTGTTGAGCAGTTCTTC. Amino acids: CASSQTGAVEQFF. The genes are TRBV14 and TRBJ2-1; 7 nucleotides match TRBD1. The CDR3 loop spans 13 amino acids. J was trimmed by 9 bases and V by 2 bases; bases with no gene match: 4. The germline V gene encodes CDR1 SGHDN and CDR2 FVKESK.

The chain combines TRBV6-1 with TRBJ2-2, with D possibly TRBD2 on 6 matching bases. CDR1 is MNHNS, CDR2 SASEGT, per germline. Trimming removed 6 bases from V and 7 bases from J, with 18 bases in between. This CDR3 contains 15 residues. The CDR3 sequence: CASSFSTSLHGELFF. CDR3 bases: TGTGCCAGCAGCTTTTCTACTAGCCTCCACGGGGAGCTGTTTTTT.

This clone has just one count. This chain joins TRBV5-8 and TRBJ2-3; no clear D. This CDR3 contains 11 residues. Germline V lookup: CDR1 SGHTS, CDR2 YDEGEE. The V end lost 6 bases, the J end lost 3 bases, and 5 bases lay between the germline ends. CDR3: CASTLTDTQYF. DNA for the CDR3: TGTGCCAGCACCCTTACAGATACGCAGTATTTT.

Here the CDR3 DNA reads TGTGCCAGCAGCGGGCAACCCGACAGGGGCGAGCAGTACTTC. Protein: CASSGQPDRGEQYF. This chain joins TRBV9 and TRBJ2-7; 8 bases line up with TRBD1. CDR1 SGDLS and CDR2 YYNGEE come from the germline V gene. The CDR3 runs to 14 residues. The trim removed 3 bases at V and 6 bases at J, leaving 8 bases unmatched.